The 20 T cell receptor beta chains below come from one sample, sequenced in a study of cytomegalovirus exposure and HLA in healthy donors (dated by TCRdb to 2015 to 2018). Library creation used the immunoSEQ multiplex PCR assay. The multiplex PCR relied on a mix of 60 forward primers for TCR Vbeta segments and 13 reverse primers for TCR Jbeta segments. TCRdb stores this immuneACCESS table with in-frame sequences only. Part of the clones is absent; in the studies checked, under half of the shortfall reflects unresolved V genes, and no reason is known for the rest. In this sample the table shows under 20,000 clones, about 84% of which occur a single time. In total, the top ten clones hold about a fifth of the sample. Input material: PBMCs. These receptor sequences come from a human donor in good health.

The genes are TRBV11-2 and TRBJ1-2, with a tentative D call TRBD1 (5 bases). V was clipped by 4 bases and J by 4 bases, with 13 bases between them. The CDR3 spans 14 residues. Germline values: CDR1 SGHAT, CDR2 FQNNGV. The CDR3 is CASSSLDSLYGYTF. CDR3 DNA sequence: TGTGCCAGCAGCTCCCTCGACAGCCTCTATGGCTACACCTTC. Full variable domain (rest looked up from reference TRBV11-2 and TRBJ1-2): EAGVAQSPRYKIIEKRQSVAFWCNPISGHATLYWYQQILGQGPKLLIQFQNNGVVDDSQLPKDRFSAERLKGVDSTLKIQPAKLEDSAVYLCASSSLDSLYGYTFGSGTRLTVV.

This sequence joins TRBV9 and TRBJ2-7; D is perhaps TRBD2 (7 bases). The CDR3 contains 16 residues. From germline, CDR1 is SGDLS and CDR2 YYNGEE. The germline V and J ends were trimmed by 3 bases and 0 bases, with 16 bases remaining between them. The CDR3 loop is CASSADGGASSYEQYF. Written as DNA, the CDR3 is TGTGCCAGCAGCGCAGATGGGGGGGCCAGCTCCTACGAGCAGTACTTC.

The V gene is TRBV30, the J gene TRBJ1-2; D is perhaps TRBD1 (5 bases). Trimming stripped 3 bases from V and 5 bases from J, with 13 bases between. The CDR3 spans 13 residues. CDR1 is GTSNPN and CDR2 is SVGIG in the germline V gene (reference sequence). The CDR3 DNA follows: TGTGCCTGGAGAACAGGCCTTTTATATGGCTACACCTTC. This codes for CAWRTGLLYGYTF.

This clone was counted once. The rearrangement joins TRBV27 to TRBJ2-1, with TRBD2 identical over 10 bases. CDR3 size: 16 residues. With 6 bases clipped from V and 0 bases from J, the junction kept 5 bases outside the gene matches. The germline CDR1 and CDR2 sequences are MNHEY and SMNVEV (reference sequence). The CDR3 protein is CASRSSGGSSYNEQFF. Written as DNA, the CDR3 is TGTGCCAGCAGATCTAGCGGGGGTAGCTCCTACAATGAGCAGTTCTTC.

This sequence joins TRBV5-1 and TRBJ2-5; D uncertain. The CDR3 has 11 residues. The germline V gene encodes CDR1 SGHRS and CDR2 YFSETQ. V was clipped by 2 bases and J by 5 bases, with 4 bases between them. The CDR3 DNA reads as TGCGCCAGCAGCTTATCGGAGACCCAGTACTTC. Residues: CASSLSETQYF.

This chain links TRBV2 with TRBJ1-1; D is undetermined. V was cut by 2 bases and J by 6 bases, with 16 bases left in between. Germline CDR1 is SNHLY and CDR2 is FYNNEI. The length of the CDR3 is 15 residues. The CDR3 coding sequence is TGTGCCAGCAGTGAAATTGAGGGTGACTACGCTGAAGCTTTCTTT. Amino acids: CASSEIEGDYAEAFF.

This chain uses TRBV7-2 with TRBJ1-2; 7 bases are shared with TRBD1. Germline CDR1 reads SGHTA; CDR2 reads FQGNSA. The CDR3 is 13 amino acids. The trim removed 3 bases at V and 5 bases at J, leaving 3 bases unmatched. The CDR3 nucleotides read TGTGCCAGCAGCTTGGCAGGGGGGTATGGCTACACCTTC. As protein: CASSLAGGYGYTF.

The V call is TRBV5-4, the J call TRBJ2-2; D is unclear. V was trimmed by 0 bases and J by 4 bases, leaving 7 bases between them. Germline V gene sequence: CDR1 SGHNT, CDR2 YYREEE (reference sequence). The CDR3 spans 14 residues. The CDR3 nucleotides read TGTGCCAGCAGCTTGGCAGCGAGCACCGGGGAGCTGTTTTTT. It is translated as CASSLAASTGELFF.

The gene calls are TRBV6-5 and TRBJ1-1, with 7 bases lining up with TRBD1. V dropped 5 bases and J dropped 0; count of bases not matched to a gene: 6. Germline-derived CDR1 and CDR2 are MNHEY and SVGAGI. The CDR3 runs to 15 residues. CDR3 DNA: TGTGCCAGCAGTCGACAGGGCACAATGAACACTGAAGCTTTCTTT. Its translation: CASSRQGTMNTEAFF.

The chain has TRBV7-7 and TRBJ2-1; D may be TRBD2 (6 bases). Looked up from germline, CDR1 is SSHAT and CDR2 is FNYEAQ (reference sequence). This CDR3 spans 13 amino acids. V was pared by 5 bases and J by 9 bases, with 14 bases between. The CDR3 reads CASSLRDFSEQFF. In DNA, the CDR3 is TGTGCCAGCAGCCTCCGGGACTTTAGTGAGCAGTTCTTC. The complete variable domain, with remaining parts taken from reference TRBV7-7 and TRBJ2-1, reads GAGVSQSPRYKVTKRGQDVTLRCDPISSHATLYWYQQALGQGPEFLTYFNYEAQPDKSGLPSDRFSAERPEGSISTLTIQRTEQRDSAMYRCASSLRDFSEQFFGPGTRLTVL.

This chain uses TRBV7-9 with TRBJ1-2; a possible D gene is TRBD1 (6 bases). This CDR3 has 14 residues. V lost 5 bases and J 6 bases, leaving 16 bases between the germline ends. Germline V gives CDR1 SEHNR, CDR2 FQNEAQ (reference sequence). CDR3 coding DNA: TGTGCCAGCAGCCCTGGCCGGGGGGCAAATGGCTACACCTTC. Translated: CASSPGRGANGYTF.

The rearrangement links TRBV10-2 to TRBJ2-7, with D perhaps TRBD2 (7 bases). In germline, CDR1 is WSHSY, CDR2 SAAADI. The ends were cut back, 4 bases at V and 2 bases at J, with 9 bases in the middle. The CDR3 sequence is 13 residues long. CDR3 in amino acids: CASSVGGAYEQYF. In nucleotides, the CDR3 is TGCGCCAGCAGTGTAGGGGGGGCCTACGAGCAGTACTTC.

Of note for this clone: Distinct nucleotide sequences in the sample also encode this CDR3. This sequence joins TRBV9 and TRBJ2-2, with D tentatively TRBD1 (6 bases). Between the trimmed V and J ends, which lost 6 bases and 0 bases, there was a span of 15 bases. The germline V gene has CDR1 SGDLS and CDR2 YYNGEE. This CDR3 has 16 residues. The CDR3 here is CASTSLTGANTGELFF. The CDR3 nucleotides are TGTGCCAGCACCTCCCTGACAGGCGCGAACACCGGGGAGCTGTTTTTT.

The chain links TRBV5-1 to TRBJ2-5; TRBD1 might be the D (6 bases). Germline V gene sequence: CDR1 SGHRS, CDR2 YFSETQ. The ends were cut back, 0 bases at V and 4 bases at J, with 16 bases in the middle. The CDR3 is 16 residues long. In nucleotides, the CDR3 is TGCGCCAGCAGCTTGGGGTCAGGGGCCGAATTAGAGACCCAGTACTTC. It translates to CASSLGSGAELETQYF.

The chain links TRBV30 to TRBJ1-5; TRBD1 might be the D (5 bases). Germline V gene sequence: CDR1 GTSNPN, CDR2 SVGIG (reference sequence). The CDR3 is 12 residues long. The V end was cut by 5 bases, the J end by 9 bases, with 14 bases between. CDR3 residues: CAWGETQGPQHF. Written as DNA, the CDR3 is TGTGCCTGGGGCGAGACCCAGGGGCCCCAGCATTTT.

This clone was counted only a few times. The V and J genes are TRBV6-1 and TRBJ1-5; the D gene is possibly TRBD1 (5 bases). V was clipped by 2 bases and J by 9 bases, with 14 bases between them. The CDR3 totals 14 residues. CDR1 is MNHNS and CDR2 is SASEGT in the germline V gene. The CDR3 is CASSERPSQGPQHF. In nucleotides, the CDR3 is TGTGCCAGCAGTGAACGGCCGAGCCAGGGGCCCCAGCATTTT.

This clone was seen a single time. The CDR3 region has the DNA TGTGCCAGCAGTCCTGGGGGGGAGGGGCCGCGGAGAGAAAAACTGTTTTTT. Protein sequence: CASSPGGEGPRREKLFF. This sequence joins TRBV7-9 and TRBJ1-4; a possible D gene is TRBD1 (5 bases). There are 17 residues in the CDR3. CDR1 and CDR2 (germline): SEHNR, FQNEAQ (reference sequence). The V gene lost 6 bases and the J gene lost 8 bases, with 25 bases spanning the gap.

This clone was recorded only once. CDR3 in DNA: TGTGCCAGCAGCCCAAGCTTGGGGGGGGGCGGAAACACCATATATTTT. This gives the protein CASSPSLGGGGNTIYF. The chain is built from TRBV7-2 and TRBJ1-3, with D maybe TRBD1 (6 bases). From germline, CDR1 is SGHTA and CDR2 FQGNSA. The CDR3 totals 16 residues. The V and J ends lost 5 bases and 4 bases respectively, with 18 bases between them.

This chain links TRBV5-1 with TRBJ1-1, with 8 bases matching TRBD1. The CDR3 loop spans 14 amino acids. The ends lost 4 bases at V and 0 bases at J; junction bases unmatched: 2. CDR1 and CDR2 (germline): SGHRS, YFSETQ. The CDR3 reads CASSLTGVNTEAFF. CDR3 DNA: TGCGCCAGCAGCCTGACAGGGGTGAACACTGAAGCTTTCTTT.

The gene calls are TRBV14 and TRBJ2-2; 9 bases match TRBD2. The CDR3 loop spans 16 amino acids. CDR1 and CDR2 from the germline V gene are SGHDN and FVKESK. V trimming: 3 bases; J trimming: 3 bases; junction bases outside the gene matches: 5. CDR3 sequence reads: CASSQWRGGHTGELFF. The DNA for the CDR3 is TGTGCCAGCAGCCAGTGGCGGGGGGGGCACACCGGGGAGCTGTTTTTT.